This entry concerns a single TCR beta chain. While infection was still active, Seattle patients were enrolled and then followed longitudinally. Profiling relied on immunoSEQ multiplex PCR, and the TCRdb table lists in-frame clones only, not all of them. This table has tens of thousands of clones, roughly 91% appearing once. The record originates from a study of blood T cell repertoires in COVID-19. The CDR3 has 19 amino acids. V lost 2 bases and J 0 bases, leaving 20 bases between the germline ends. The chain carries TRBV23-1 and TRBJ1-5, with a possible D match to TRBD1 (6 bases). TRBV23-1 is marked as an open reading frame, function uncertain. The receptor was isolated from a man aged 45-60 years with COVID-19, enrolled during active disease. The source material was peripheral blood. The CDR3 bases are TGCGCCAGCAGTCAAGTTGGGGATACAGGGTCTTATAGCAATCAGCCCCAGCATTTT. Its translation: CASSQVGDTGSYSNQPQHF.